The entry that follows covers one T cell receptor beta chain sequence. The sample comes from a study of blood T cell repertoires in COVID-19. The CDR3 has 14 amino acids. CDR1 and CDR2 (germline): SEHNR, FQNEAQ (reference sequence). V dropped 7 bases and J dropped 2; count of bases not matched to a gene: 7. TCRdb's table, derived via immunoSEQ multiplex PCR, lists solely in-frame clones and lacks some. There are about 130,000 clones in the sample; around 85% occur only once, and about 3.3% lies in the top ten. Sequencing was done on a sample of peripheral blood. The chain links TRBV7-9 to TRBJ1-1, with TRBD1 matching over 7 bases. The origin of this receptor is a woman of 80 years or more with COVID-19, enrolled during active disease. CDR3 protein: CASTPDRANTEAFF. DNA for the CDR3: TGTGCCAGCACCCCCGACAGGGCCAACACTGAAGCTTTCTTT.